This T cell receptor beta chain was profiled in a study of vaccination and CD4 T cells after COVID-19. Treatment meaning: roughly ten-day PBMC culture with coronavirus spike peptide pools or control peptides (ViraFEST assay). In the case of this clonotype: The antigen is unknown.

An Oncomine TCR Beta short-read assay was used to sequence the DNA from cultured CD4+ T cells. In TCRdb, the PCR reads were re-called with MiXCR into one record per CDR3 protein. This table holds 10,000 to 15,000 distinct CDR3 sequences, roughly 74% found once. With 8 bases removed from V and 9 bases from J, the gap between germline ends came to 17 bases. The CDR3 is 14 residues long. CDR1 and CDR2 (germline): MNHEY, SMNVEV (reference sequence). This TCR was recovered from a human donor who had recovered from COVID-19. Sequenced sample: CD4+ T cells from blood, cultured in vitro. The chain joins TRBV27 to TRBJ1-6; maybe TRBD1 (5 bases). In nucleotides, the CDR3 is TGTGCCAGCTCACTAATAGGGGAGGCTTCACCCCTCCACTTT. Its translation: CASSLIGEASPLHF.